This T cell receptor beta chain was observed in a study of cytomegalovirus exposure and HLA in healthy donors. Study in general: An early release of data contained about 85 million unique TCRs, which came from HLA-typed donors.

PCR amplification relied on 60 Vbeta primers (plus 13 Jbeta primers). Generated by immunoSEQ multiplex PCR, the TCRdb table keeps only in-frame clones and is missing some. This sample has approximately 110,000 clones, with about two thirds found just once. Trimming shortened V by 8 bases and J by 6 bases, and 16 bases separated the two germline ends. The CDR3 runs 13 residues. CDR1 and CDR2 (germline): MNHEY, SMNVEV (reference sequence). The TCR originated in a woman between 40 and 50 years old in good health and CMV-seropositive. The sample comprised PBMCs. This chain links TRBV27 with TRBJ1-1; D is unclear. The CDR3 sequence is CASAARRSAEAFF. The CDR3, as DNA: TGTGCCAGCGCTGCTCGGAGGAGCGCTGAAGCTTTCTTT.